This T cell receptor (beta chain) came from a study of blood T cells in healthy people across ages. Points from the study as a whole: Since the PBMCs were unsorted, naive and antigen-experienced cells could not be conclusively compared. It was held that diversity estimates obtained from one million T cells represented underestimates.

Total RNA, at least 5.5 micrograms per sample, came from PBMCs. As regards this clonotype: As yet, its antigen is unknown.

The CDR3 is 15 amino acids. Germline values: CDR1 SGHDN, CDR2 FVKESK. Trimming cost V 0 bases and J 7 bases, with 15 bases left between them. Primers used in a second PCR of about 7 to 11 cycles were a sample-barcoded 5' primer and a J-beta primer mix. Each CDR3 protein is one row after TCRdb ran MiXCR on the 5' RACE reads. This repertoire shows just under 750,000 distinct CDR3 sequences, roughly 20% found once; its top ten account for around a fifth. J is TRBJ1-2 and V is TRBV14; D is undetermined. Material for sequencing was blood. The TCR sequence derives from a man aged 70-80 years in good health. The CDR3 reads CASSQDRAFSSGYTF. In DNA form, the CDR3 reads TGTGCCAGCAGCCAAGATCGTGCATTTTCTTCTGGCTACACCTTC.